This T cell receptor beta chain comes out of a study of T cell responses to AZD1222 COVID-19 vaccine. The study's findings and limits: Among the donors, most were white British and more were female, and clonal diversity was possibly underestimated. Dominant at 160-218 and 743-854, vaccine-associated CD4 TCRs also spanned spike.

Method: immunoSEQ multiplex PCR; TCRdb's copy keeps in-frame clones and lacks some. The repertoire holds about 180,000 clones, with around 90% as singletons. Second-dose timings of about 4 or about 12 weeks were pooled. Trimming pared 7 bases from V and 5 bases from J, leaving 9 bases between. Germline CDR1 reads LNHDA; CDR2 reads SQIVND (reference sequence). This CDR3 comprises 12 residues. Details on this clone: Its antigen is unidentified.

The source of this sequence is an adult who received the AZD1222 COVID-19 vaccine. This sequence joins TRBV19 and TRBJ1-5; no firm D call. Sequenced here: peripheral blood, sampled 28 days after the second AZD1222 dose. CDR3 in DNA: TGTGCCAGTAACCCATACGATCAGCCCCAGCATTTT. Encoded protein: CASNPYDQPQHF.